This TCR beta chain was recovered during a study of T cells after posttransplantation cyclophosphamide. Only in-frame clones appear in the TCRdb table, and some are missing; sequencing was by immunoSEQ multiplex PCR. The profile shows some 54,000 clones, roughly 94% of them singletons. The CDR3 loop spans 18 amino acids. Per the germline V gene, CDR1 is SNHLY and CDR2 is FYNNEI. Trimming took 6 bases from V and 1 from J; bases not matched to a gene: 16. On this clone: The target antigen is unknown.

Findings and caveats of the study: Recipient CMV seropositivity and CMV reactivation strongly tracked TRB clonality. Donor CD8+ memory clones often dominated recipient blood repertoires at later times. Skin or GI-infiltrating T cells shared few TRB sequences with blood.

Peripheral blood was collected from the related graft donor on the marrow donation day. This clonotype was sampled from a woman in her thirties in good health and a related stem cell transplant donor. The sample was PBMCs. The chain couples TRBV2 to TRBJ1-2; 8 bases are shared with TRBD1. The CDR3 DNA sequence: TGTGCCAGCAGGGTTGGGGCAGGGGGCGCCGGGGTTAACTATGGCTACACCTTC. Encoded protein: CASRVGAGGAGVNYGYTF.